Given below is one T cell receptor beta chain in context. The antigen is undetermined. The ends were cut back, 0 bases at V and 11 bases at J, with 22 bases in the middle. This CDR3 has 16 residues. The V gene's germline CDR1 is SGHTA and CDR2 FQGNSA. A second PCR of roughly 6 to 12 cycles used a sample-barcoded 5' primer and a J-beta primer mix. A template-switch adaptor with 12 random nucleotides tagged each cDNA molecule. TCRdb processed the 5' RACE reads anew with MiXCR; each CDR3 protein has one entry. Altogether some 1.4 million distinct CDR3 sequences are present, about 43% being singletons, with the ten largest covering roughly 8.2%. Isolation recovered at least 7 million PBMCs from every sample. This entry is derived from a study of blood T cells in healthy people across ages. Across the study: Per every two T cells, about one barcoded beta molecule was captured by template switching. General study results and limits: Older age coincided with a roughly linear decline in TCR beta diversity per million T cells.

The V and J genes are TRBV7-2 and TRBJ2-5; D possibly corresponds to TRBD1 (6 bases). The clonotype was recovered from a woman aged 18-35 years in good health. Sequencing input: blood. The CDR3 DNA sequence: TGTGCCAGCAGCTTAGCCCCCCCCGTCACAGGGTATGAGCAGTACTTC. Amino acid sequence: CASSLAPPVTGYEQYF.